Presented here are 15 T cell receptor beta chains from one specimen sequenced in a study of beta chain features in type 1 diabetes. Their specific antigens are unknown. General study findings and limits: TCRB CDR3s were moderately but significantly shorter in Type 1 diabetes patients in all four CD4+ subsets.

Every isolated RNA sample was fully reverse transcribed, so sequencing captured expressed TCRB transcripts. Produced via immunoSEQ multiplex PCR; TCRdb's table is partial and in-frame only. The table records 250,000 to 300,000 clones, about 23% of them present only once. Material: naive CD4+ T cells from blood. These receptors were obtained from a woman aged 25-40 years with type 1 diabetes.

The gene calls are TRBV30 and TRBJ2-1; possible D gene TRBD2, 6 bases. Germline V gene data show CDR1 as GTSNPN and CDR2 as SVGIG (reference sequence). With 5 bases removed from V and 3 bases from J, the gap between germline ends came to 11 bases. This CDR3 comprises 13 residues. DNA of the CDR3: TGTGCCTGGTCCCTGGGAGGCTACAATGAGCAGTTCTTC. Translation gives CAWSLGGYNEQFF.

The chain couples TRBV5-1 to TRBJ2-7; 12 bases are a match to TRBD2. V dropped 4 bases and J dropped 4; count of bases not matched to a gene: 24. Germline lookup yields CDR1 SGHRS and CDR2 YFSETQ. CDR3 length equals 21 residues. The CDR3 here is CASSPRPGLAGSPTMTYEQYF. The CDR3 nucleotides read TGCGCCAGCAGCCCTAGACCCGGACTAGCGGGATCCCCAACCATGACGTACGAGCAGTACTTC.

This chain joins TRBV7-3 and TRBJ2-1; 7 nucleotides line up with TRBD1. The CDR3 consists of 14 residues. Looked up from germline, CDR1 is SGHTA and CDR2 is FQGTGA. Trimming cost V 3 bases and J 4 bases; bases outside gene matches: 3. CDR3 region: CASSFGTAYNEQFF. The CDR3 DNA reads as TGTGCCAGCAGCTTCGGGACAGCATACAATGAGCAGTTCTTC.

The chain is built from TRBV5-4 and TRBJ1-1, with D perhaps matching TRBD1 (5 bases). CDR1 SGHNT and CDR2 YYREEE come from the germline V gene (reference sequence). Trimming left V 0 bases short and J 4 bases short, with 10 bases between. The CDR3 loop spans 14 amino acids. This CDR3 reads CASSLALGGTEAFF. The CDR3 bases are TGTGCCAGCAGCTTGGCCTTGGGGGGCACTGAAGCTTTCTTT.

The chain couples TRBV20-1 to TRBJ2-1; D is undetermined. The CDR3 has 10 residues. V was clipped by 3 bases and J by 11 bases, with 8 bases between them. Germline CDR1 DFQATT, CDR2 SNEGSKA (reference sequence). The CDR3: CSARAGQQFF. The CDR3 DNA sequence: TGCAGTGCTAGGGCTGGGCAGCAGTTCTTC.

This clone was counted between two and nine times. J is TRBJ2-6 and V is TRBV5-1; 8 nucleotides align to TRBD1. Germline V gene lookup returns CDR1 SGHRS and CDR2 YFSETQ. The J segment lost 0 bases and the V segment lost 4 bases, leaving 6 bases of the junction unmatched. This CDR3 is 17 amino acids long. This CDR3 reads CASSPGTGVSGANVLTF. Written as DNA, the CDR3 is TGCGCCAGCAGCCCCGGGACAGGTGTCTCTGGGGCCAACGTCCTGACTTTC.

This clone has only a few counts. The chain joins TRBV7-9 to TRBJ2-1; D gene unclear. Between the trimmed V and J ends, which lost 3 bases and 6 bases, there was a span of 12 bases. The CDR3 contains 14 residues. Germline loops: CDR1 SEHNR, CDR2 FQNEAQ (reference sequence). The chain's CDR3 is CASSFGGRTNEQFF. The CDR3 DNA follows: TGTGCCAGCAGCTTTGGTGGCAGAACCAATGAGCAGTTCTTC.

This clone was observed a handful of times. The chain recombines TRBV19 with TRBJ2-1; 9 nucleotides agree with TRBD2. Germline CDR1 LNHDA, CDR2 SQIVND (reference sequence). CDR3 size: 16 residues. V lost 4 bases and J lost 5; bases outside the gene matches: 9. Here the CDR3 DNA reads TGTGCCAGTAGTACTAGCGGGGCAACGACAGACAATGAGCAGTTCTTC. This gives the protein CASSTSGATTDNEQFF. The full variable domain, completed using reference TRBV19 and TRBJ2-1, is DGGITQSPKYLFRKEGQNVTLSCEQNLNHDAMYWYRQDPGQGLRLIYYSQIVNDFQKGDIAEGYSVSREKKESFPLTVTSAQKNPTAFYLCASSTSGATTDNEQFFGPGTRLTVL.

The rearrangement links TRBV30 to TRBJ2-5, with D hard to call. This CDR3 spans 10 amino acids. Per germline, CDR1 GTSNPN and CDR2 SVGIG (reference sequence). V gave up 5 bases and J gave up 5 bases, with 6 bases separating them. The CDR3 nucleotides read TGTGCCTGGTCCCAGGAGACCCAGTACTTC. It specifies CAWSQETQYF.

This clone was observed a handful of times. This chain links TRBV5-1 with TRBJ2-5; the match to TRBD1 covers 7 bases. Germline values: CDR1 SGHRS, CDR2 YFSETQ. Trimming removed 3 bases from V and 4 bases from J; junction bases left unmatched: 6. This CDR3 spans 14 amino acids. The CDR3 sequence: CASSSDRTRETQYF. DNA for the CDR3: TGCGCCAGCAGCTCGGACAGGACCCGAGAGACCCAGTACTTC.

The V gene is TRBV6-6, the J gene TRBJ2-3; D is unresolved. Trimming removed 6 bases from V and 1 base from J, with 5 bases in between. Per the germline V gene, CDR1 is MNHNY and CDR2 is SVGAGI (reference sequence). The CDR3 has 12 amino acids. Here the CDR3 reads CASRPGTDTQYF. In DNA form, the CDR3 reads TGTGCCAGCAGACCAGGCACAGATACGCAGTATTTT.

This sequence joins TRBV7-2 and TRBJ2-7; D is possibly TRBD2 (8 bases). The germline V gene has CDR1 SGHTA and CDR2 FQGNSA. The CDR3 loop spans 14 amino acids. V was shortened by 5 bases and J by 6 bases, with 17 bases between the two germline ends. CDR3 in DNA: TGTGCCAGCAGCCCTCGGGAGGGGGCGCGCGAGCAGTACTTC. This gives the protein CASSPREGAREQYF. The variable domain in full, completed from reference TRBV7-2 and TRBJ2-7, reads GAGVSQSPSNKVTEKGKDVELRCDPISGHTALYWYRQSLGQGLEFLIYFQGNSAPDKSGLPSDRFSAERTGGSVSTLTIQRTQQEDSAVYLCASSPREGAREQYFGPGTRLTVT.

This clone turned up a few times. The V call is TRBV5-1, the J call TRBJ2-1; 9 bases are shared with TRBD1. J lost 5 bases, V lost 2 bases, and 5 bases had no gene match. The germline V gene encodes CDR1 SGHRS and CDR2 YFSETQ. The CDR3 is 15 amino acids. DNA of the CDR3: TGCGCCAGCAGCTTTCGGGACAGGGCCGACAATGAGCAGTTCTTC. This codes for CASSFRDRADNEQFF. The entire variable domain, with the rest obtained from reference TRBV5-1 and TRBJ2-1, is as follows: KAGVTQTPRYLIKTRGQQVTLSCSPISGHRSVSWYQQTPGQGLQFLFEYFSETQRNKGNFPGRFSGRQFSNSRSEMNVSTLELGDSALYLCASSFRDRADNEQFFGPGTRLTVL.

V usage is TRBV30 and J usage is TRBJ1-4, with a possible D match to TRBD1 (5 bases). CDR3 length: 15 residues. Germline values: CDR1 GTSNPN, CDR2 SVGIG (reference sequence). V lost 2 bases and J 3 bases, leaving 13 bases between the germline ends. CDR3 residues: CAWSHRTTANEKLFF. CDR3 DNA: TGTGCCTGGAGTCACAGGACGACGGCTAATGAAAAACTGTTTTTT.

CDR3 nucleotides: TGCGCCAGCAGCCACCCTGTGGGCAGGGGGCGCGGCAATCAGCCCCAGCATTTT. Translating gives CASSHPVGRGRGNQPQHF. V and J are TRBV4-1 and TRBJ1-5, with 8 bases lining up with TRBD1. From germline, CDR1 is MGHRA and CDR2 YSYEKL. The CDR3 extends over 18 amino acids. V lost 3 bases to trimming and J lost 2 bases; unmatched junction nucleotides: 12.